This T cell receptor beta chain came from a study of regulatory T cells in long-lasting Graves disease. General study findings and limits: TRBV28, TRBJ1-2 and TRBJ2-5 were favored in persistent disease.

The sample's time point: newly diagnosed GD, antithyroid drugs for less than 3 months. The TCR library used RNA extracted from PBMCs. This clonotype was picked up many times. Its target is not known. In building TCR beta libraries, iRepertoire HTBI primers were used together with Arm-PCR of CDR3 regions. TCRdb analysed the multiplex PCR reads with MiXCR anew, one entry per CDR3 protein. In the table there are almost 450,000 distinct CDR3 sequences, over 15% of which are singletons. CDR3 length equals 14 residues. Germline V gene data show CDR1 as KGHSH and CDR2 as LQKENI. Trimming left V 2 bases short and J 5 bases short, with 9 bases between. This sample was shared with a second study, whose subject was T cells in Graves' hyperthyroidism and ophthalmopathy. From that paper: When the TCR CDR3 underwent first-round RT-PCR, the HTBI primer set was used.

The source is a woman in her thirties with Graves disease. The starting material was peripheral blood mononuclear cells (PBMCs), obtained at new diagnosis, from a patient treated with antithyroid drugs. This chain connects TRBV18 to TRBJ1-4; no definite D call. DNA for the CDR3: TGTGCCAGCTCACCAGGAGACGGGAATGAAAAACTGTTTTTT. It is translated as CASSPGDGNEKLFF.